This T cell receptor (beta chain) derives from a study of T cells of healthy individuals. V dropped 1 base and J dropped 8; count of bases not matched to a gene: 6. Per the germline V gene, CDR1 is LNHNV and CDR2 is YYDKDF (reference sequence). The CDR3 is 14 amino acids. TCRdb itself ran the 5' RACE reads through MiXCR, one entry per CDR3 protein. Of about 96,000 distinct CDR3 sequences listed, approximately 16% are singletons. This clonotype occurred a few times. The clonotype comes from a human donor in good health. The gene calls are TRBV15 and TRBJ2-7; 9 bases match TRBD1. This CDR3 is CATSRVGGQGKQYF. The CDR3 DNA sequence: TGTGCCACCAGCAGAGTGGGGGGACAGGGCAAGCAGTACTTC.